What follows are 32 T cell receptor beta chains derived from one specimen sequenced in a study of blood T cell repertoires in COVID-19. TCRdb's copy holds only in-frame clones and misses some; the assay was immunoSEQ multiplex PCR. This table has roughly 100,000 clones, around 84% appearing once. Sequencing was carried out using peripheral blood. These receptors were collected from a human donor in a cohort sampled during active COVID-19.

The chain is built from TRBV2 and TRBJ1-6, with TRBD1 matching over 7 bases. V shed 6 bases, J shed 7 bases, and the junction held 3 bases outside the gene matches. This CDR3 has 13 residues. Germline CDR1 and CDR2: SNHLY and FYNNEI. As DNA, the CDR3 is TGTGCCAGCAGGGACAGGCTGAATTCACCCCTCCACTTT. It is translated as CASRDRLNSPLHF.

The V gene is TRBV20-1, the J gene TRBJ2-3; D unresolved. The V gene lost 6 bases and the J gene lost 3 bases, with 7 bases spanning the gap. Germline lookup yields CDR1 DFQATT and CDR2 SNEGSKA (reference sequence). This CDR3 is 11 amino acids long. DNA of the CDR3: TGCAGTGCCCTCCGGACAGATACGCAGTATTTT. Protein: CSALRTDTQYF.

The V and J genes are TRBV4-1 and TRBJ2-2; the D gene is possibly TRBD1 (8 bases). The CDR3 runs 15 residues. V shed 3 bases and J shed 4 bases, with 12 bases lying between them. Germline assignment: CDR1 MGHRA and CDR2 YSYEKL. CDR3 in amino acids: CASSHYRGGTGELFF. Here the CDR3 DNA reads TGCGCCAGCAGCCATTACAGGGGGGGCACCGGGGAGCTGTTTTTT.

The chain employs TRBV7-2 and TRBJ2-7, with 14 positions matching TRBD2. The ends lost 4 bases at V and 0 bases at J; junction bases unmatched: 8. Germline V CDR1 and CDR2: SGHTA, FQGNSA. The CDR3 spans 18 residues. The chain's CDR3 is CASSSGLAGALSSYEQYF. CDR3 nucleotides: TGTGCCAGCAGCTCGGGACTAGCGGGGGCCCTCAGCTCCTACGAGCAGTACTTC.

The chain links TRBV5-1 to TRBJ2-1; perhaps TRBD2 as D (5 bases). Germline V gives CDR1 SGHRS, CDR2 YFSETQ. The CDR3 is 14 residues long. Deletions cut 3 bases from V and 7 bases from J, with 14 bases between. The DNA of the CDR3 is TGCGCCAGCAGCTCCGACTACCCTGGGAATGAGCAGTTCTTC. Its translation: CASSSDYPGNEQFF.

Only one count was recorded for this clone. This rearrangement joins TRBV19 to TRBJ1-2; possibly TRBD1 for D (5 bases). V lost 6 bases, J lost 0 bases, and 11 bases lay in between. The CDR3 contains 14 residues. CDR1 LNHDA and CDR2 SQIVND come from the germline V gene (reference sequence). CDR3 nucleotide sequence: TGTGCCAGTAGGGATCAGGGCACTAACTATGGCTACACCTTC. It translates to CASRDQGTNYGYTF.

The chain has TRBV28 and TRBJ2-7; 11 nucleotides align to TRBD1. V shed 5 bases, J shed 6 bases, and the junction held 6 bases outside the gene matches. Per germline, CDR1 MDHEN and CDR2 SYDVKM. The CDR3 contains 14 residues. This CDR3 is CASSTGTGGREQYF. The DNA of the CDR3 is TGTGCCAGCAGTACCGGGACAGGGGGACGCGAGCAGTACTTC.

The chain has TRBV7-2 and TRBJ2-1; the D gene is possibly TRBD1 (5 bases). V was cut by 0 bases and J by 5 bases, with 11 bases left in between. The CDR3 totals 15 residues. The germline gives CDR1 SGHTA, CDR2 FQGNSA. This chain's CDR3 is CASSLASGLNNEQFF. The CDR3 DNA reads as TGTGCCAGCAGCTTAGCGTCAGGGCTAAACAATGAGCAGTTCTTC.

The chain links TRBV6-1 to TRBJ2-1, with 10 positions matching TRBD2. V lost 3 bases to trimming and J lost 6 bases; unmatched junction nucleotides: 8. This CDR3 region has 16 residues. Germline lookup yields CDR1 MNHNS and CDR2 SASEGT. The CDR3 sequence: CASSDSSGSVFNEQFF. The CDR3 bases are TGTGCCAGCAGTGATTCTAGCGGGAGTGTCTTCAATGAGCAGTTCTTC.

This chain connects TRBV7-8 to TRBJ2-1, with a tentative D call TRBD2 (5 bases). Germline V gene data show CDR1 as SGHVS and CDR2 as FQNEAQ. Trimming stripped 0 bases from V and 0 bases from J, with 15 bases between. The CDR3 sequence is 18 residues long. The CDR3 loop reads CASSLALILGSSYNEQFF. For the CDR3, the DNA is TGTGCCAGCAGCTTAGCGTTAATATTGGGGAGCTCCTACAATGAGCAGTTCTTC.

V gene TRBV15 combines with J gene TRBJ2-5; 15 positions agree with TRBD2. Germline lookup yields CDR1 LNHNV and CDR2 YYDKDF (reference sequence). This CDR3 contains 18 residues. V lost 1 base to trimming and J lost 2 bases; unmatched junction nucleotides: 5. The chain's CDR3 is CATSRGGTSGRYQETQYF. CDR3 DNA: TGTGCCACCAGCAGAGGTGGGACTAGCGGGAGGTATCAAGAGACCCAGTACTTC.

The chain joins TRBV7-2 to TRBJ2-5, with 12 positions matching TRBD2. The CDR3 is 18 amino acids. Germline V CDR1 and CDR2: SGHTA, FQGNSA. The ends lost 3 bases at V and 0 bases at J; junction bases unmatched: 8. CDR3 in DNA: TGTGCCAGCAGCTTTAATCTCCTAGCGGGAGGGTACCAAGAGACCCAGTACTTC. It specifies CASSFNLLAGGYQETQYF.

The chain combines TRBV18 with TRBJ1-1; a possible D gene is TRBD1 (6 bases). Germline CDR1 reads KGHSH; CDR2 reads LQKENI. The CDR3 consists of 14 residues. V was clipped by 1 base and J by 5 bases, with 11 bases between them. The CDR3 spells CASSPLGQGTEAFF. The CDR3 DNA reads as TGTGCCAGCTCACCACTTGGGCAGGGGACTGAAGCTTTCTTT.

This clone occurred a few times. The genes are TRBV18 and TRBJ1-1; possible D gene TRBD1, 5 bases. Trimming left V 0 bases short and J 1 base short, with 15 bases between. The CDR3 is 17 residues long. Germline values: CDR1 KGHSH, CDR2 LQKENI. CDR3 DNA sequence: TGTGCCAGCTCACCACCGGGGCAGGGAGGGAAGAACACTGAAGCTTTCTTT. Amino acid sequence: CASSPPGQGGKNTEAFF.

The chain is built from TRBV2 and TRBJ2-5; the D gene is possibly TRBD2 (6 bases). The germline gives CDR1 SNHLY, CDR2 FYNNEI. The CDR3 runs 13 residues. V gave up 8 bases and J gave up 5 bases, with 15 bases separating them. CDR3 amino acids: CASSGEVRETQYF. In nucleotides, the CDR3 is TGTGCCAGCTCGGGGGAAGTCCGTGAGACCCAGTACTTC.

The chain joins TRBV19 to TRBJ1-5, with D perhaps matching TRBD1 (6 bases). The CDR3 has 15 amino acids. Germline V gene data show CDR1 as LNHDA and CDR2 as SQIVND (reference sequence). Between the trimmed V and J ends, which lost 6 bases and 4 bases, there was a span of 16 bases. In nucleotides, the CDR3 is TGTGCCAGTAGCCATACCGACAGGTATAATCAGCCCCAGCATTTT. Its translation: CASSHTDRYNQPQHF.

The chain links TRBV6-5 to TRBJ1-1, with 7 bases matching TRBD1. The CDR3 length is 14 residues. CDR1 MNHEY and CDR2 SVGAGI come from the germline V gene. V trimming: 6 bases; J trimming: 5 bases; junction bases outside the gene matches: 9. CDR3 loop: CASSTLTGVTEAFF. The CDR3 nucleotides are TGTGCCAGCAGCACTCTAACAGGGGTGACTGAAGCTTTCTTT.

The chain couples TRBV6-4 to TRBJ2-3; 11 nucleotides match TRBD2. CDR3 length equals 17 residues. The trim removed 6 bases at V and 0 bases at J, leaving 8 bases unmatched. Germline CDR1 reads MRHNA; CDR2 reads SNTAGT. The CDR3 DNA sequence: TGTGCCAGCAGAAAGCCTCGACTAGCGGGGAGCACAGATACGCAGTATTTT. Translated, it gives CASRKPRLAGSTDTQYF.

V and J are TRBV4-1 and TRBJ1-3; D is uncertain. The germline gives CDR1 MGHRA, CDR2 YSYEKL. CDR3 length: 15 amino acids. The germline V and J ends were trimmed by 4 bases and 2 bases, with 12 bases remaining between them. As DNA, the CDR3 is TGCGCCAGCAGCCCCTCTCCGGGAGCTGGAAACACCATATATTTT. The encoded protein is CASSPSPGAGNTIYF.

V usage is TRBV24-1 and J usage is TRBJ1-3; 7 bases match TRBD1. V shed 9 bases, J shed 2 bases, and the junction held 6 bases outside the gene matches. Germline lookup yields CDR1 KGHDR and CDR2 SFDVKD. The CDR3 has 14 amino acids. In DNA, the CDR3 is TGTGCCACCCCTCAAGACAGGGCTGGAAACACCATATATTTT. It encodes CATPQDRAGNTIYF.

The chain links TRBV11-2 to TRBJ2-7, with 10 bases fitting TRBD2. Germline loops: CDR1 SGHAT, CDR2 FQNNGV. V shed 1 base, J shed 1 base, and the junction held 4 bases outside the gene matches. The CDR3 extends over 16 amino acids. The CDR3 loop is CASSLGGTSVSYEQYF. The CDR3 DNA reads as TGTGCCAGCAGCTTAGGTGGGACTAGCGTTTCCTACGAGCAGTACTTC. Using reference TRBV11-2 and TRBJ2-7 for the parts outside the CDR3, the full variable domain is EAGVAQSPRYKIIEKRQSVAFWCNPISGHATLYWYQQILGQGPKLLIQFQNNGVVDDSQLPKDRFSAERLKGVDSTLKIQPAKLEDSAVYLCASSLGGTSVSYEQYFGPGTRLTVT.

V gene TRBV6-2 or TRBV6-3 combines with J gene TRBJ2-1, with TRBD2 matching 8 bases. Trimming cost V 5 bases and J 4 bases; bases outside gene matches: 4. The CDR3 runs 14 residues. The germline V gene has CDR1 MNHEY and CDR2 SVGEGT. Here the CDR3 reads CASSSLAGYNEQFF. CDR3 nucleotide sequence: TGTGCCAGCAGTAGTCTAGCGGGTTACAATGAGCAGTTCTTC.

This clone was seen at least ten times. The chain combines TRBV7-3 with TRBJ2-7; a possible D gene is TRBD2 (7 bases). Germline V gene data show CDR1 as SGHTA and CDR2 as FQGTGA. This CDR3 spans 14 amino acids. V dropped 1 base and J dropped 7 bases, with 14 bases sitting between them. The CDR3 here is CASSLMAGAGEQYF. DNA for the CDR3: TGTGCCAGCAGCTTAATGGCGGGGGCTGGGGAGCAGTACTTC.

The CDR3 coding sequence is TGTGCCAGCAGCCAAGGTGAATGGGCGGGCTATGGCTACACCTTC. Protein sequence: CASSQGEWAGYGYTF. This chain joins TRBV3-1 (or the pseudogene TRBV3-2) and TRBJ1-2; no clear D. The CDR3 totals 15 residues. Trimming took off 1 base at V and 4 bases at J, with 13 bases between the two ends. CDR1 LGHDT and CDR2 YNNKEL come from the germline V gene (reference sequence).

The V call is TRBV4-1, the J call TRBJ2-1; D possibly corresponds to TRBD2 (6 bases). CDR3 length equals 15 residues. Per the germline V gene, CDR1 is MGHRA and CDR2 is YSYEKL. Trimming left V 4 bases short and J 4 bases short, with 14 bases between. The CDR3 DNA sequence: TGCGCCAGCAGCCTAGAACCGGGAGAATACAATGAGCAGTTCTTC. It yields the protein CASSLEPGEYNEQFF.

There are a few counts of this clone. This chain uses TRBV24-1 with TRBJ1-5; D unresolved. The CDR3 is 10 amino acids. V lost 9 bases and J 9 bases, leaving 8 bases between the germline ends. Germline lookup yields CDR1 KGHDR and CDR2 SFDVKD. The CDR3 loop reads CATELWPQHF. CDR3 coding DNA: TGTGCCACCGAACTATGGCCCCAGCATTTT.

This chain connects TRBV7-2 to TRBJ1-5, with 7 nucleotides matching TRBD1. With 1 base clipped from V and 4 bases from J, the junction kept 4 bases outside the gene matches. The CDR3 covers 15 residues. Germline lookup yields CDR1 SGHTA and CDR2 FQGNSA. This chain's CDR3 is CASSLVGQHNQPQHF. The DNA for the CDR3 is TGTGCCAGCAGCTTAGTGGGACAGCATAATCAGCCCCAGCATTTT.

This chain connects TRBV3-1 (or the pseudogene TRBV3-2) to TRBJ2-2, with D perhaps TRBD2 (6 bases). V was shortened by 6 bases and J by 2 bases, with 13 bases between the two germline ends. CDR3 length equals 15 residues. Per germline, CDR1 LGHDT and CDR2 YNNKEL (reference sequence). CDR3 bases: TGTGCCAGCAGTCCGACCGGGACTAACACCGGGGAGCTGTTTTTT. This encodes CASSPTGTNTGELFF.

This chain connects TRBV5-1 to TRBJ1-1, with 8 nucleotides matching TRBD1. The germline V gene has CDR1 SGHRS and CDR2 YFSETQ. The CDR3 contains 15 residues. Germline trimming cut 0 bases from V and 4 bases from J; bases unmatched to any gene: 5. The CDR3 DNA sequence: TGCGCCAGCAGCTTGGCCAGGGGGCTTAGCACTGAAGCTTTCTTT. This codes for CASSLARGLSTEAFF. Drawing the rest from reference TRBV5-1 and TRBJ1-1, the complete variable domain is KAGVTQTPRYLIKTRGQQVTLSCSPISGHRSVSWYQQTPGQGLQFLFEYFSETQRNKGNFPGRFSGRQFSNSRSEMNVSTLELGDSALYLCASSLARGLSTEAFFGQGTRLTVV.

J is TRBJ2-2 and V is TRBV5-4; TRBD2 matches at 9 bases. There are 15 residues in the CDR3. J lost 4 bases, V lost 0 bases, and 1 base had no gene match. Germline loops: CDR1 SGHNT, CDR2 YYREEE (reference sequence). CDR3 nucleotide sequence: TGTGCCAGCAGCTTGGGCGGGGGGGCCACCGGGGAGCTGTTTTTT. It codes for CASSLGGGATGELFF.

This clone was observed a single time. This chain uses TRBV6-2 or TRBV6-3 with TRBJ2-4; D uncertain. With 2 bases removed from V and 6 bases from J, the gap between germline ends came to 5 bases. This CDR3 spans 12 amino acids. The germline gives CDR1 MNHEY, CDR2 SVGEGT. In DNA, the CDR3 is TGTGCCAGCAGTTACACGGGAAACATTCAGTACTTC. Translating gives CASSYTGNIQYF.

The chain uses TRBV2 and TRBJ1-1; 9 nucleotides align to TRBD1. CDR3 size: 14 residues. The J segment lost 7 bases and the V segment lost 8 bases, leaving 11 bases of the junction unmatched. The germline V gene has CDR1 SNHLY and CDR2 FYNNEI. CDR3 DNA: TGTGCCAGCCGACTTACAGGGGGCGCAGGTGAAGCTTTCTTT. Amino acid sequence: CASRLTGGAGEAFF. The full variable domain, completed using reference TRBV2 and TRBJ1-1, is EPEVTQTPSHQVTQMGQEVILRCVPISNHLYFYWYRQILGQKVEFLVSFYNNEISEKSEIFDDQFSVERPDGSNFTLKIRSTKLEDSAMYFCASRLTGGAGEAFFGQGTRLTVV.